Shown below are 2 T cell receptor beta chains from a single sample sequenced in a study of T cell responses to AZD1222 COVID-19 vaccine. Method: immunoSEQ multiplex PCR; TCRdb's copy keeps in-frame clones and lacks some. The table lists about 150,000 clones, approximately 90% of them singletons. The sequences come from peripheral blood, collected 28 days after the second AZD1222 dose. These receptors were taken from an adult who received the AZD1222 COVID-19 vaccine.

This clone has only one observation. This rearrangement joins TRBV12-3 or TRBV12-4 to TRBJ2-1; D ambiguous. The V end was cut by 1 base, the J end by 9 bases, with 4 bases between. The CDR3 runs to 11 residues. In DNA form, the CDR3 reads TGTGCCAGCAGTTTAGTGAGTGAGCAGTTCTTC. As protein: CASSLVSEQFF.

This clone appeared a few times. The chain combines TRBV24-1 with TRBJ2-3; a possible D gene is TRBD1 (5 bases). The CDR3 has 13 residues. Germline CDR1 KGHDR, CDR2 SFDVKD. V was shortened by 4 bases and J by 6 bases, with 10 bases between the two germline ends. CDR3 sequence reads: CATSEFPGDTQYF. For the CDR3, the DNA is TGTGCCACCAGTGAATTTCCAGGGGATACGCAGTATTTT.